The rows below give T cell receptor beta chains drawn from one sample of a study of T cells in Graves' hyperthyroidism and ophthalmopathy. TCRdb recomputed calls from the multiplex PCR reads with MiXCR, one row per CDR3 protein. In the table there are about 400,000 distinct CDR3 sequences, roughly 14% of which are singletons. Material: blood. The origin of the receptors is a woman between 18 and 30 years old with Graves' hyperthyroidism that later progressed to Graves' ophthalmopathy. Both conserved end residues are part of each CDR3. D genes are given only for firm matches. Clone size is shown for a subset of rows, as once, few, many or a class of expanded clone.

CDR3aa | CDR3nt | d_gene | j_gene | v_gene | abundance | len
CASSPPAGVTSGLNEQFF | TGTGCCAGCAGTCCGCCGGCGGGGGTGACTAGCGGGCTCAATGAGCAGTTCTTC | TRBD2 | TRBJ2-1 | TRBV27 | many | 18
CSAPYYEQYF | TGCAGTGCTCCCTACTACGAGCAGTACTTC | - | TRBJ2-7 | TRBV20-1 | - | 10
CASSRDTWSYNEQFF | TGTGCCAGCAGTAGGGACACTTGGTCCTACAATGAGCAGTTCTTC | - | TRBJ2-1 | TRBV6-2/TRBV6-3 | many | 15
CASSYEDNEDLSGEQYF | TGTGCCAGCAGTTACGAGGACAATGAGGATCTTTCGGGCGAGCAGTACTTC | - | TRBJ2-7 | TRBV6-5 | - | 17
CASSVLQGNTGELFF | TGTGCCAGCAGTGTCTTACAGGGGAACACCGGGGAGCTGTTTTTT | - | TRBJ2-2 | TRBV25-1 | few | 15
CASSQGGGLTYEQYF | TGCGCCAGCAGCCAAGGAGGCGGGTTAACCTACGAGCAGTACTTC | - | TRBJ2-7 | TRBV4-1 | few | 15
CASSLTGDRSYEQYF | TGCGCCAGCAGCTTAACAGGTGATCGCTCCTACGAGCAGTACTTC | - | TRBJ2-7 | TRBV5-1 | many | 15
CASSSAVLMNTEAFF | TGTGCCAGTAGCTCCGCCGTCTTAATGAACACTGAAGCTTTCTTT | - | TRBJ1-1 | TRBV19 | many | 15
CASSPSYTEAFF | TGTGCCAGTAGCCCTTCTTACACTGAAGCTTTCTTT | - | TRBJ1-1 | TRBV19 | few | 12
CASSESSGSSYNEQFF | TGTGCCAGCAGCGAATCTAGCGGGAGCTCCTACAATGAGCAGTTCTTC | TRBD2 | TRBJ2-1 | TRBV5-1 | - | 16
CASSNTEAFF | TGTGCCAGCAGCAACACTGAAGCTTTCTTT | - | TRBJ1-1 | TRBV28 | many | 10
CASTQWANEKLFF | TGTGCCAGCACCCAATGGGCTAATGAAAAACTGTTTTTT | - | TRBJ1-4 | TRBV28 | many | 13
CSAREIRLAVSYEQYF | TGCAGTGCTAGGGAAATTAGACTAGCGGTATCCTACGAGCAGTACTTC | TRBD2 | TRBJ2-7 | TRBV20-1 | - | 16
CASSSGESKNIQYF | TGTGCTAGCAGCTCCGGGGAGTCCAAAAACATTCAGTACTTC | - | TRBJ2-4 | TRBV7-7 | many | 14
CASSFVGGNDGEQFF | TGTGCCAGCAGCTTTGTTGGGGGGAATGATGGGGAGCAGTTCTTC | - | TRBJ2-1 | TRBV2 | many | 15
CASSVFPGQSPNYGYTF | TGCGCCAGCAGCGTCTTCCCGGGACAGAGTCCTAACTATGGCTACACCTTC | TRBD1 | TRBJ1-2 | TRBV5-1 | many | 17
CASSYALAGGSETQYF | TGTGCCAGCAGTTACGCTCTAGCGGGAGGGAGCGAGACCCAGTACTTC | TRBD2 | TRBJ2-5 | TRBV6-6 | many | 16
CAWSVTRGHEQYF | TGTGCCTGGAGTGTAACCAGGGGGCACGAGCAGTACTTC | TRBD1 | TRBJ2-7 | TRBV30 | many | 13
CASSSSTAQGTQYF | TGTGCCAGCAGCTCGAGCACCGCCCAGGGGACCCAGTACTTC | - | TRBJ2-5 | TRBV5-4 | few | 14
CASSLGTAAGGRDNEQFF | TGTGCCAGCAGTTTAGGCACCGCAGCGGGAGGTCGGGACAATGAGCAGTTCTTC | TRBD2 | TRBJ2-1 | TRBV28 | many | 18
CASSVPGEGNTEAFF | TGTGCCAGCAGCGTCCCGGGGGAAGGGAACACTGAAGCTTTCTTT | - | TRBJ1-1 | TRBV5-4 | few | 15
CASSFRLAGGPEETQYF | TGTGCCAGCAGCTTTCGGCTAGCGGGAGGGCCGGAAGAGACCCAGTACTTC | TRBD2 | TRBJ2-5 | TRBV11-2 | many | 17
CASSFSLTGGYNEQFF | TGTGCCAGCAGTTTCTCCCTGACAGGGGGTTACAATGAGCAGTTCTTC | TRBD1 | TRBJ2-1 | TRBV6-5 | - | 16
CASSIGREITDTQYF | TGTGCCAGTAGTATCGGCAGGGAGATAACAGATACGCAGTATTTT | - | TRBJ2-3 | TRBV19 | few | 15
CASRRDTTNYGYTF | TGTGCCAGCAGGAGGGACACCACTAACTATGGCTACACCTTC | - | TRBJ1-2 | TRBV6-1 | many | 14
CATSRERAQGPDTQYF | TGTGCCACCAGCAGAGAAAGGGCGCAGGGCCCAGATACGCAGTATTTT | - | TRBJ2-3 | TRBV15 | many | 16
CSVEDLGQQETQYF | TGCAGCGTTGAAGATTTGGGACAGCAAGAGACCCAGTACTTC | TRBD1 | TRBJ2-5 | TRBV29-1 | many | 14
CASSVVGTGRDGQYF | TGTGCCAGCAGCGTAGTCGGGACAGGGAGAGATGGGCAGTATTTT | TRBD1 | TRBJ2-3 | TRBV9 | once | 15
CASSDDVGKRSYEQYF | TGTGCCAGCAGTGATGACGTTGGCAAAAGGTCCTACGAGCAGTACTTC | - | TRBJ2-7 | TRBV2 | many | 16
CSARAQGGLTYEQYF | TGCAGTGCTAGGGCCCAGGGGGGACTGACCTACGAGCAGTACTTC | - | TRBJ2-7 | TRBV20-1 | many | 15
CASSLQGGHGYTF | TGTGCCAGCAGCTTACAGGGAGGGCATGGCTACACCTTC | - | TRBJ1-2 | TRBV5-4 | many | 13
CASRPSVQETQYF | TGTGCCAGCAGACCTAGCGTCCAAGAGACCCAGTACTTC | - | TRBJ2-5 | TRBV28 | - | 13
CASSGLGGRAFDEQFF | TGTGCCAGCAGTGGTTTAGGCGGGAGGGCCTTTGATGAGCAGTTCTTC | TRBD2 | TRBJ2-1 | TRBV2 | few | 16
CASSGTDGNQPQHF | TGTGCCAGCAGCGGGACAGACGGCAATCAGCCCCAGCATTTT | TRBD1 | TRBJ1-5 | TRBV28 | many | 14
CASSSSRIGDEQFF | TGTGCCAGCAGCTCCTCCCGGATAGGAGATGAGCAGTTCTTC | - | TRBJ2-1 | TRBV11-1 | many | 14
CASLAGDANTGELFF | TGTGCCTCTTTAGCGGGAGACGCGAACACCGGGGAGCTGTTTTTT | TRBD2 | TRBJ2-2 | TRBV30 | - | 15
CASVSVEPPQHF | TGTGCGAGTGTATCGGTAGAGCCGCCCCAGCATTTT | - | TRBJ1-5 | TRBV28 | few | 12
CASSSGWWNEQFF | TGTGCCAGCAGTTCAGGGTGGTGGAATGAGCAGTTCTTC | - | TRBJ2-1 | TRBV11-2 | many | 13
CASSIATGTYGYTF | TGTGCCAGTAGTATCGCGACAGGGACCTATGGCTACACCTTC | TRBD1 | TRBJ1-2 | TRBV19 | - | 14
CASSFGSPSGEQYF | TGTGCCAGCAGTTTCGGTAGTCCCTCAGGCGAGCAGTACTTC | - | TRBJ2-7 | TRBV28 | many | 14
CASSLGQGAANYGYTF | TGTGCCAGCAGCTTAGGGCAGGGCGCAGCTAACTATGGCTACACCTTC | - | TRBJ1-2 | TRBV7-9 | - | 16
CASSYPLADYEQYF | TGTGCCAGCAGTTACCCCCTAGCGGACTACGAGCAGTACTTC | TRBD2 | TRBJ2-7 | TRBV6-5 | few | 14
CSARGGATNEKLFF | TGCAGTGCTAGAGGGGGGGCAACTAATGAAAAACTGTTTTTT | - | TRBJ1-4 | TRBV20-1 | - | 14
CASKPTGTGDYGYTF | TGTGCCAGCAAACCTACCGGGACAGGGGACTATGGCTACACCTTC | TRBD1 | TRBJ1-2 | TRBV2 | many | 15
CASISTGELFF | TGTGCCAGCATCAGCACCGGGGAGCTGTTTTTT | - | TRBJ2-2 | TRBV12-3/TRBV12-4 | few | 11
CASSLYPLSYEQYF | TGTGCCAGCAGCTTATACCCCCTCTCCTACGAGCAGTACTTC | - | TRBJ2-7 | TRBV11-2 | many | 14
CASSRSSVSQNF | TGTGCCAGCAGCCGTTCCTCGGTGTCCCAGAACTTC | - | TRBJ2-5 | TRBV6-2/TRBV6-3 | - | 12
CASSLPGNTGELFF | TGTGCCAGCAGTTTACCAGGGAACACCGGGGAGCTGTTTTTT | - | TRBJ2-2 | TRBV28 | - | 14
CASSLQGLIPYEQYF | TGTGCCAGCAGCCTGCAGGGGCTGATCCCTTACGAGCAGTACTTC | - | TRBJ2-7 | TRBV3-1 | many | 15
CSAPTGSTYEQYF | TGCAGTGCTCCGACAGGGTCGACATACGAGCAGTACTTC | TRBD1 | TRBJ2-7 | TRBV20-1 | few | 13
CASSSVGTSGHNEQFF | TGTGCCAGCAGCTCCGTCGGGACTAGCGGGCATAATGAGCAGTTCTTC | TRBD2 | TRBJ2-1 | TRBV7-2 | few | 16
CSARDFTTTNEKLFF | TGCAGTGCTAGAGATTTCACGACAACTAATGAAAAACTGTTTTTT | - | TRBJ1-4 | TRBV20-1 | many | 15
CAISKEISYEQYF | TGTGCCATCAGTAAAGAGATTTCCTACGAGCAGTACTTC | - | TRBJ2-7 | TRBV10-3 | few | 13
CASSLSYRGETPSGANVLTF | TGTGCCAGCAGTTTATCTTACAGGGGGGAGACTCCCTCTGGGGCCAACGTCCTGACTTTC | TRBD1 | TRBJ2-6 | TRBV27 | - | 20
CAISPGTSYEQYF | TGTGCCATCAGCCCAGGGACCTCCTACGAGCAGTACTTC | - | TRBJ2-7 | TRBV10-3 | - | 13